This T cell receptor beta chain is drawn from a study of monozygotic twins with inflammatory bowel disease. Turning to this clonotype: What it recognizes is unknown.

For every TCR library, roughly 3.5 ug of total RNA was used. Each UMI harboured a 6-nucleotide sample barcode and was appended via template switching. TCRdb re-analyzed the 5' RACE reads; it lists each CDR3 protein once, without DNA. The specimen's table records a few hundred thousand distinct CDR3 sequences. Study results and limitations: A distinction between different T cell subtypes was not possible.

Sampling involved one blood draw (around 2.5 ml) for every donor. Germline CDR1 SGHDN, CDR2 FVKESK. The length of the CDR3 is 13 residues. Input material: blood. This clonotype originated in a human donor with ulcerative colitis or Crohn's disease, or a healthy co-twin of an affected twin (not recorded which). The gene calls are TRBV14 and TRBJ1-5. CDR3 amino acids: CASSPNRNQPQHF. The whole variable domain, remainder taken from reference TRBV14 and TRBJ1-5, is EAGVTQFPSHSVIEKGQTVTLRCDPISGHDNLYWYRRVMGKEIKFLLHFVKESKQDESGMPNNRFLAERTGGTYSTLKVQPAELEDSGVYFCASSPNRNQPQHFGDGTRLSIL.